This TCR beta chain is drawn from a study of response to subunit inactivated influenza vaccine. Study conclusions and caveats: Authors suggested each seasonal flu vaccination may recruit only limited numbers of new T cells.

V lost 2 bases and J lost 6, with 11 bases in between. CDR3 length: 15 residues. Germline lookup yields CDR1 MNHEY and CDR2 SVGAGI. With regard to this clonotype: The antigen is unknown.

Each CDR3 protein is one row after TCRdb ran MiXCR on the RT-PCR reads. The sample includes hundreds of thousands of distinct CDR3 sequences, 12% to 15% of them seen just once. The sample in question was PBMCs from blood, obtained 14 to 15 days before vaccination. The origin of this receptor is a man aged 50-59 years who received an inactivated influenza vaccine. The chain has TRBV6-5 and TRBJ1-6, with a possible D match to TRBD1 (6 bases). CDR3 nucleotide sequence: TGTGCCAGCAGTTACAGAACAGGGAGTAATTCACCCCTCCACTTT. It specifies CASSYRTGSNSPLHF.